The 25 T cell receptor beta chains below come from one sample, sequenced in a study of shared clonotypes between healthy human individuals. Naive CD8 cells lacked CD45RO and underwent positive selection for CCR7, leaving out terminally differentiated effector memory CD45RA+ cells. Sequencing used immunoSEQ multiplex PCR; TCRdb keeps in-frame clones, though not all of them. This table has around 600,000 clones, about 95% appearing once. The specimen sequenced was naive CD8+ T cells sorted from blood. Receptor source: a woman in her thirties in good health.

The V gene is TRBV7-9, the J gene TRBJ2-7; 12 bases fit TRBD2. Germline V gene data show CDR1 as SEHNR and CDR2 as FQNEAQ (reference sequence). V dropped 3 bases and J dropped 5; count of bases not matched to a gene: 5. The CDR3 spans 15 residues. The CDR3 loop is CASSFPTSGSHEQYF. For the CDR3, the DNA is TGTGCCAGCAGCTTCCCGACTAGCGGGAGCCACGAGCAGTACTTC.

This chain connects TRBV7-7 to TRBJ2-6; tentative D call: TRBD1 (6 bases). Germline-derived CDR1 and CDR2 are SSHAT and FNYEAQ (reference sequence). The CDR3 extends over 20 amino acids. V lost 1 base to trimming and J lost 0 bases, with 19 bases between them. The CDR3 sequence is CASSLVRGHLPNSGANVLTF. CDR3 bases: TGTGCCAGCAGCTTAGTTCGGGGACACCTACCAAACTCTGGGGCCAACGTCCTGACTTTC.

The V and J genes are TRBV19 and TRBJ1-1; maybe TRBD1 (5 bases). V was cut by 7 bases and J by 3 bases, with 15 bases left in between. The CDR3 totals 14 residues. The germline CDR1 and CDR2 sequences are LNHDA and SQIVND (reference sequence). CDR3 amino acids: CASTLWGEYTEAFF. The DNA for the CDR3 is TGTGCCAGTACCCTGTGGGGGGAATACACTGAAGCTTTCTTT.

V gene TRBV4-1 combines with J gene TRBJ2-1; D gene unclear. The CDR3 consists of 13 residues. V was pared by 3 bases and J by 5 bases, with 8 bases between. CDR1 and CDR2 from the germline V gene are MGHRA and YSYEKL. The DNA of the CDR3 is TGCGCCAGCAGCCACACAGCCGACAATGAGCAGTTCTTC. Translation: CASSHTADNEQFF.

The rearrangement joins TRBV5-1 to TRBJ2-1, with 8 bases aligning to TRBD2. CDR1 and CDR2 (germline): SGHRS, YFSETQ. CDR3 length: 13 residues. After removal of 1 base from V and 8 bases from J, the junction contained 2 bases not matched to a gene. The CDR3 is CASSLREGDEQFF. CDR3 nucleotides: TGCGCCAGCAGCTTGCGGGAGGGAGATGAGCAGTTCTTC. The whole variable domain, remainder taken from reference TRBV5-1 and TRBJ2-1, is KAGVTQTPRYLIKTRGQQVTLSCSPISGHRSVSWYQQTPGQGLQFLFEYFSETQRNKGNFPGRFSGRQFSNSRSEMNVSTLELGDSALYLCASSLREGDEQFFGPGTRLTVL.

In DNA form, the CDR3 reads TGTGCCAGCAACCCCGGGAGGGCCGGCGAGCAGTACTTC. As protein: CASNPGRAGEQYF. V usage is TRBV27 and J usage is TRBJ2-7; 8 bases are shared with TRBD2. This CDR3 region has 13 residues. Germline loops: CDR1 MNHEY, CDR2 SMNVEV (reference sequence). V trimming: 7 bases; J trimming: 6 bases; junction bases outside the gene matches: 8.

A note on this clone: Other DNA sequences in the sample encode the same CDR3. This sequence joins TRBV27 and TRBJ2-1; TRBD2 is a possible D gene (6 bases). V lost 2 bases, J lost 1 base, and 6 bases lay in between. The CDR3 is 14 residues long. Germline values: CDR1 MNHEY, CDR2 SMNVEV (reference sequence). CDR3 nucleotides: TGTGCCAGCAGTTTAGGGGGGTCCTACAATGAGCAGTTCTTC. The encoded protein is CASSLGGSYNEQFF.

This chain connects TRBV4-1 to TRBJ2-5; TRBD1 aligns across 7 bases. CDR3 length: 13 amino acids. From germline, CDR1 is MGHRA and CDR2 YSYEKL. V lost 2 bases, J lost 12 bases, and 9 bases stayed unmatched. The CDR3: CASSQIPGGPKYF. The CDR3 DNA is TGCGCCAGCAGCCAAATCCCAGGGGGACCAAAGTACTTC.

The chain carries TRBV5-5 and TRBJ1-1; 8 bases agree with TRBD1. Trimming took 2 bases from V and 4 from J; bases not matched to a gene: 7. Germline V gene lookup returns CDR1 SGHKS and CDR2 YYEKEE (reference sequence). The CDR3 length is 15 residues. CDR3 nucleotides: TGTGCCAGCAGCTTTGGACAGGGAGCGAGCACTGAAGCTTTCTTT. Encoded protein: CASSFGQGASTEAFF.

This sequence joins TRBV28 and TRBJ2-1; 7 bases match TRBD2. This CDR3 spans 14 amino acids. CDR1 and CDR2 (germline): MDHEN, SYDVKM. V shed 2 bases, J shed 8 bases, and the junction held 6 bases outside the gene matches. The CDR3 region is CASSLIREADEQFF. The DNA for the CDR3 is TGTGCCAGCAGTTTAATCCGGGAGGCGGATGAGCAGTTCTTC.

The chain uses TRBV21-1 and TRBJ2-7; TRBD2 is the table's D call and was not checked against the DNA. TRBV21-1 is given as a pseudogene. The CDR3 extends over 19 amino acids. CDR3 sequence: CASSKSVRWDEAGVHEQYF. Written as DNA, the CDR3 is TGTGCCAGCAGCAAATCGGTCCGTTGGGATGAAGCGGGAGTACACGAGCAGTACTTC.

For the CDR3, the DNA is TGTGCCAGCAGTGGCCGGACAGGGCCATGGGATACGCAGTATTTT. Amino acids: CASSGRTGPWDTQYF. The chain combines TRBV6-5 with TRBJ2-3; 8 bases line up with TRBD1. Trimming took 5 bases from V and 6 from J; bases not matched to a gene: 10. From germline, CDR1 is MNHEY and CDR2 SVGAGI. This CDR3 region has 15 residues.

The V gene is TRBV30, the J gene TRBJ1-2, with D possibly matching TRBD1 (6 bases). This CDR3 has 14 residues. The V gene lost 2 bases and the J gene lost 5 bases, with 15 bases spanning the gap. Germline V lookup: CDR1 GTSNPN, CDR2 SVGIG (reference sequence). CDR3 in amino acids: CAWSTTGFEYGYTF. The CDR3 DNA is TGTGCCTGGAGTACAACAGGGTTTGAATATGGCTACACCTTC.

The chain carries TRBV6-5 and TRBJ1-3; the D gene is possibly TRBD1 (5 bases). The CDR3 totals 11 residues. Trimming stripped 9 bases from V and 5 bases from J, with 8 bases between. Germline-derived CDR1 and CDR2 are MNHEY and SVGAGI. In DNA form, the CDR3 reads TGTGCCAGTGGGGGAAGAAACACCATATATTTT. Translating gives CASGGRNTIYF.

This clone was observed a few times. The same CDR3 arises from other DNA sequences in this sample as well. The rearrangement uses TRBV28 and TRBJ2-7, with D uncertain. V gave up 2 bases and J gave up 3 bases, with 2 bases separating them. From germline, CDR1 is MDHEN and CDR2 SYDVKM. The CDR3 has 11 residues. DNA for the CDR3: TGTGCCAGCAGTTTAAACTACGAGCAGTACTTC. Residues: CASSLNYEQYF.

The chain joins TRBV10-2 to TRBJ2-1, with 9 positions matching TRBD1. CDR3 size: 13 residues. V dropped 5 bases and J dropped 8; count of bases not matched to a gene: 4. Germline assignment: CDR1 WSHSY and CDR2 SAAADI. CDR3 region: CASSFTGGDEQFF. The DNA for the CDR3 is TGCGCCAGCAGTTTCACAGGGGGCGATGAGCAGTTCTTC.

The chain couples TRBV30 to TRBJ1-2; TRBD1 is a possible D gene (5 bases). The V and J ends lost 2 bases and 2 bases respectively, with 12 bases between them. CDR3 length: 14 amino acids. Germline V lookup: CDR1 GTSNPN, CDR2 SVGIG (reference sequence). CDR3 protein: CAWSPSGLNYGYTF. Here the CDR3 DNA reads TGTGCCTGGAGTCCTTCAGGGCTGAACTATGGCTACACCTTC.

Turning to this clone: Mismatch with germline at one junction end may stem from a read error. The gene calls are TRBV14 and TRBJ1-4, with D possibly being TRBD1 (5 bases). Germline V gene sequence: CDR1 SGHDN, CDR2 FVKESK. The CDR3 is 13 residues long. CDR3 sequence (DNA): TGTGCCAGCAGCCAAGTCAAGGTAGAACAGGTCGTTTTT. It encodes CASSQVKVEQVVF.

Note on this clone: The sample carries other DNA sequences with the same CDR3. The rearrangement joins TRBV27 to TRBJ2-3, with D possibly matching TRBD2 (5 bases). CDR1 is MNHEY, CDR2 SMNVEV, per germline (reference sequence). The CDR3 runs 15 residues. The V end lost 5 bases, the J end lost 0 bases, and 12 bases lay between the germline ends. CDR3 residues: CASSPISGSTDTQYF. For the CDR3, the DNA is TGTGCCAGCAGTCCGATAAGCGGAAGCACAGATACGCAGTATTTT.

The chain employs TRBV7-9 and TRBJ2-2; TRBD2 matches at 7 bases. The CDR3 covers 13 residues. Germline V CDR1 and CDR2: SEHNR, FQNEAQ (reference sequence). The J segment lost 7 bases and the V segment lost 8 bases, leaving 7 bases of the junction unmatched. CDR3 DNA sequence: TGTGCCAGCGATGGAGAGCGGGACGGGGAGCTGTTTTTT. Protein: CASDGERDGELFF.

The chain carries TRBV6-1 and TRBJ1-2; 10 positions match TRBD1. The ends lost 4 bases at V and 4 bases at J; junction bases unmatched: 12. Looked up from germline, CDR1 is MNHNS and CDR2 is SASEGT. CDR3 length: 17 amino acids. The CDR3 DNA reads TGTGCCAGCAGTGCCCCCGGGACAGGGGCCTTTAGCTATGGCTACACCTTC. It is translated as CASSAPGTGAFSYGYTF.

The V call is TRBV27, the J call TRBJ1-2; no reliable D call. The germline V gene has CDR1 MNHEY and CDR2 SMNVEV (reference sequence). The CDR3 covers 11 residues. V was trimmed by 10 bases and J by 6 bases, leaving 12 bases between them. The CDR3, as DNA: TGTGCCACCTACGCGTTCAATGGCTACACCTTC. Its protein is CATYAFNGYTF.

This sequence joins TRBV28 and TRBJ2-7; 9 positions match TRBD2. V dropped 4 bases and J dropped 5; count of bases not matched to a gene: 9. The CDR3 totals 15 residues. CDR1 is MDHEN, CDR2 SYDVKM, per germline. CDR3 amino acids: CASSYWSGLADEQYF. CDR3 bases: TGTGCCAGCAGTTATTGGTCGGGACTAGCTGACGAGCAGTACTTC.

The chain is built from TRBV10-3 and TRBJ2-1, with 11 bases matching TRBD2. CDR3 size: 14 residues. Trimming removed 7 bases from V and 4 bases from J; junction bases left unmatched: 3. In germline, CDR1 is ENHRY, CDR2 SYGVKD. The DNA for the CDR3 is TGTGCCATCATGAGGACTAGCGGGTACAATGAGCAGTTCTTC. Protein product: CAIMRTSGYNEQFF.

The chain employs TRBV2 and TRBJ1-5; D is unresolved. The V gene lost 6 bases and the J gene lost 7 bases, with 13 bases spanning the gap. CDR1 is SNHLY, CDR2 FYNNEI, per germline. This CDR3 is 13 amino acids long. CDR3 residues: CASSLFQLQPQHF. CDR3 sequence (DNA): TGTGCCAGCAGCCTATTTCAGTTGCAGCCCCAGCATTTT.